This entry is about one T cell receptor (beta chain). These data originate in a study of T cell clones after liver transplantation. The overall study: Liver transplant recipients had immunosuppression withdrawal attempted within 2 years.

CDR3 length: 17 amino acids. Trimming pared 5 bases from V and 2 bases from J, leaving 19 bases between. Per germline, CDR1 MDHEN and CDR2 SYDVKM. The protocol was immunoSEQ multiplex PCR, while the TCRdb copy is restricted to in-frame clones and leaves out a portion. The profile shows roughly 80,000 clones, less than 85% of them singletons. The chain employs TRBV28 and TRBJ2-1; D may correspond to TRBD1 or TRBD2 (6 bases each). The sequence came from a human patient who received a liver transplant. T cells may partly derive from the graft donor. The sample was CD4+ T cells from blood, taken at the 22-month timepoint. CDR3 sequence: CASSPWIRGLTYNEQFF. The CDR3 region has the DNA TGTGCCAGCAGTCCGTGGATCCGGGGGCTGACCTACAATGAGCAGTTCTTC.